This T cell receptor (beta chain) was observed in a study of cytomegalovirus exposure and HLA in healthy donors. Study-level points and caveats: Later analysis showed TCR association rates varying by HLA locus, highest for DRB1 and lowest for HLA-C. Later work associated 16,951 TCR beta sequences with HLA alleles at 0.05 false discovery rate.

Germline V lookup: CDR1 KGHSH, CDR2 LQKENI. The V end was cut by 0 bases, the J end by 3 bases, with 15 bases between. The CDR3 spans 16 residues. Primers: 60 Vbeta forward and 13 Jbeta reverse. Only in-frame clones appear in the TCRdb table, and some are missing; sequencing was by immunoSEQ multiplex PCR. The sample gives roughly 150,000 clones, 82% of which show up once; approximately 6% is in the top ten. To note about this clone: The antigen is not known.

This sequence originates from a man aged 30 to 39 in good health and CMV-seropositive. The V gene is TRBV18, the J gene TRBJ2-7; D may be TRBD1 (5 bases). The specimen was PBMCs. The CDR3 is CASSPPFPRGNYEQYF. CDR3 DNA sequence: TGTGCCAGCTCACCACCGTTCCCAAGGGGAAACTACGAGCAGTACTTC.